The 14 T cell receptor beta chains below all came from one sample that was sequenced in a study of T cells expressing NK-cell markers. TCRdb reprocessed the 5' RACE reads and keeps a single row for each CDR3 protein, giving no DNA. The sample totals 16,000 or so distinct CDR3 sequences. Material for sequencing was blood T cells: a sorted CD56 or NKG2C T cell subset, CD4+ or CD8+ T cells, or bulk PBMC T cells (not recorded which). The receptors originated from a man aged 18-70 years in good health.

The CDR3: CASSQSGNTEAFF. J is TRBJ1-1 and V is TRBV16. The CDR3 runs to 13 residues. Germline V lookup: CDR1 KGHSY, CDR2 FQNENV.

CDR3: CASSLELAGGQETQYF. The chain carries TRBV11-2 and TRBJ2-5; TCRdb indicates TRBD2, and absent DNA this call remains unverified. CDR1 and CDR2 from the germline V gene are SGHAT and FQNNGV. This CDR3 comprises 16 residues.

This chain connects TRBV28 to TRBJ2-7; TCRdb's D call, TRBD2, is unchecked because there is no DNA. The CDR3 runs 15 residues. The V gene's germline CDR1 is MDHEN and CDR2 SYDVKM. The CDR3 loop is CASSFGREYSYEQYF.

The CDR3 loop reads CSASSPDRSQPQHF. The chain joins TRBV20-1 to TRBJ1-5; absent DNA, TCRdb's TRBD1 call cannot be checked. The length of the CDR3 is 14 residues. Germline V gene data show CDR1 as DFQATT and CDR2 as SNEGSKA (reference sequence).

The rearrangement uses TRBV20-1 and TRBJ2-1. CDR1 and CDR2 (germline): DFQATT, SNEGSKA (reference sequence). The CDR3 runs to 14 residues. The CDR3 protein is CSARESARKDEQFF.

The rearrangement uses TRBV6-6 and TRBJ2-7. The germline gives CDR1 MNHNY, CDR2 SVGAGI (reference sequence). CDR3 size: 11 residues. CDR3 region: CASSDRYEQYF.

This CDR3 is CSARATSGQGWIYGYTF. The chain employs TRBV20-1 and TRBJ1-2; TCRdb selects TRBD1, and the lack of DNA leaves this call unchecked. The CDR3 extends over 17 amino acids. The germline V gene has CDR1 DFQATT and CDR2 SNEGSKA (reference sequence).

The CDR3 spells CASSPTKETQYF. The chain links TRBV5-1 to TRBJ2-5. Germline CDR1 reads SGHRS; CDR2 reads YFSETQ. The CDR3 contains 12 residues.

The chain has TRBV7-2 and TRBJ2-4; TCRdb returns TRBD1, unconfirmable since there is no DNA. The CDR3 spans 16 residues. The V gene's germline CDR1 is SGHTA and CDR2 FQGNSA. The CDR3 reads CASSLVVGQGANIQYF.

CDR3 region: CASSYGQGANYGYTF. The chain uses TRBV12-3 or TRBV12-4 and TRBJ1-2; the TCRdb call, TRBD1, lacks DNA for checking. The CDR3 is 15 amino acids.

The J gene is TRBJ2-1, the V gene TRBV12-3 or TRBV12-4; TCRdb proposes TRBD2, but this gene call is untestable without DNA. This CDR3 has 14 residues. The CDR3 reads CASSQGIAYNEQFF.

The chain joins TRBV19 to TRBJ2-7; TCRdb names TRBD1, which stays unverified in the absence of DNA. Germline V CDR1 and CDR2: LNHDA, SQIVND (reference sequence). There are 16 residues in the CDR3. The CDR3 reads CASSIFGAGSSYEQYF. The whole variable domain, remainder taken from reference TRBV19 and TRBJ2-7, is DGGITQSPKYLFRKEGQNVTLSCEQNLNHDAMYWYRQDPGQGLRLIYYSQIVNDFQKGDIAEGYSVSREKKESFPLTVTSAQKNPTAFYLCASSIFGAGSSYEQYFGPGTRLTVT.

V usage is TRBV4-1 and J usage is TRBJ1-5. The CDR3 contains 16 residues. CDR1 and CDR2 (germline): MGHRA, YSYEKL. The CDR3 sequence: CASSQDSVQSHQPQHF.

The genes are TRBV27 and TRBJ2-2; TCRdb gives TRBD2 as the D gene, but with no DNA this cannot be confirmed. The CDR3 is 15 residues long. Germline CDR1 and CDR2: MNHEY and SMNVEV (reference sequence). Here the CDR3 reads CASRPQGRGGGELFF.